The T cell receptor beta chain described here comes from a study of T-cell memory formation after mild COVID-19 (dated by TCRdb to about 2021). About the investigation overall: TCR sequence clusters from the two donors were found to be largely donor specific. T-cell clones expanding and contracting after mild COVID-19 in two donors were tracked by longitudinal TCRalpha and TCRbeta repertoire sequencing. Two young, previously healthy adult volunteers, one female and one male, were included in the cohort. What the work shows at the level of the full study, not this receptor alone: The second-wave clones that peaked on day 37 were not confirmed to be SARS-CoV-2 specific. Contracting CD4+ clones were found mainly in CM and EM memory subsets, while CD8+ clones were enriched in EMRA. The study covered only two mild cases, and larger cohorts including severe cases with pre-infection samples were considered necessary. Some responding clones were detected in pre-infection memory, which suggested that pre-existing cross-reactive memory T cells had joined the SARS-CoV-2 response. From day 15 to 85, contracting clones showed balanced CD4/CD8 phenotypes, whereas a second wave of clones that expanded from day 15 to 37 leaned towards CD4+.

Sequencer: Illumina NovaSeq 6000. TCRalpha and TCRbeta cDNA libraries were constructed by 5'RACE with constant-segment primers, with sample barcodes and unique molecular identifiers being introduced. Trizol reagent was used to extract RNA from every sample. Library amplification was performed in two PCR steps, and a second sample barcode and Illumina TruSeq adapters were introduced in the second step. The libraries were sequenced on an Illumina NovaSeq using 2 x 150 bp paired-end reads. The study's processing was this. Demultiplexing of reads and collapsing into UMI-guided consensus sequences were performed with migec v1.2.7. Using mixcr v2.1.11, the UMI consensuses were aligned to TRA and TRB V and J templates and assembled into clonotypes. A clonotype was counted as expanded or contracted only when both edgeR and NoisET called the clonotype significant, with the noise models trained on biological replicates. For edgeR calls, a false discovery rate-adjusted p below 0.01 and a log2 fold-change threshold of 1 were applied. PCA with hierarchical clustering of max-normalized trajectories of the 1000 most abundant clonotypes was used as exploratory dynamics analysis. The CD4 or CD8 phenotype of responding clones was assigned using the separately sequenced CD4+ and CD8+ repertoires. The public reads were quality trimmed at Q25 with fastp and then assembled into clones with MiXCR by TCRdb, keeping productive beta chains. Each entry merges the rows of one CDR3 protein and shows their most common DNA and genes. The authors' filters were not applied to this entry. For this sample the table gives approximately 16,000 distinct CDR3 sequences, of which more than 20% were detected only once. The ten largest clones take up 55% to 70% of the sample.

As to this clonotype: Its antigen specificity is not known. No much larger clonotype is one base removed from it; base qualities were not supplied.

Ficoll-Paque density gradient centrifugation was used to isolate PBMCs. Per the germline V gene, MNHEY is the CDR1 and SVGAGI is the CDR2. The cysteine opens and the phenylalanine closes a CDR3 of 16 amino acids. Of the read, only the CDR3 DNA is kept; its 48 bases are in frame from base 1. From V the trimming removes 2 bases and from J it removes 6 bases, while the gene matches leave 6 bases of the junction unaccounted for. Sequencing was done on a sample of PBMCs or a T cell subset sorted from them (not recorded which). Here the chain combines TRBV6-5 and TRBJ2-1; 11 central nucleotides agree with TRBD1. This clonotype was sampled from a man younger than 35 who had mild COVID-19 (a few samples of this study predate the infection). The sample titles of this study are shuffled in the database, so cell type and time point are left out; the donor was told from shared clones. The CDR3 region reads CASSYIGTGGINEQFF. The sequenced DNA is TGTGCCAGCAGTTACATCGGGACAGGGGGGATCAATGAGCAGTTCTTC.